Sequencing of this T cell receptor (beta chain) was carried out in a study of immune evolution from preneoplasia to lung adenocarcinoma. Study-level information: HLA loss of heterozygosity: 7% AIS, around 16% MIA, over 30% ADC, none AAH. Study results and limitations: Later-stage lesions appeared to have more T cells, more diversity, less clonality. Highest clonality occurred in KRAS-mutant, not EGFR-mutant or double wild-type, nodules. Top clone frequencies peaked in normal lung, apparently declining through invasive adenocarcinoma.

There are 13 residues in the CDR3. Libraries were prepared by immunoSEQ multiplex PCR; TCRdb keeps only in-frame clonotypes and omits some of them. The sample consists of about 5,000 clones, 82% of them appearing once. As concerns this clone: Its antigen is unidentified.

Sequenced: FFPE lung adenocarcinoma in situ tissue. This TCR was recovered from an older person with lung adenocarcinoma. The chain links TRBV21-1 to TRBJ1-2. TRBV21-1 is assigned pseudogene status. The CDR3 loop is CASSKISVIGYTF. Written as DNA, the CDR3 is TGTGCCAGCAGCAAAATATCGGTCATCGGCTACACCTTC.